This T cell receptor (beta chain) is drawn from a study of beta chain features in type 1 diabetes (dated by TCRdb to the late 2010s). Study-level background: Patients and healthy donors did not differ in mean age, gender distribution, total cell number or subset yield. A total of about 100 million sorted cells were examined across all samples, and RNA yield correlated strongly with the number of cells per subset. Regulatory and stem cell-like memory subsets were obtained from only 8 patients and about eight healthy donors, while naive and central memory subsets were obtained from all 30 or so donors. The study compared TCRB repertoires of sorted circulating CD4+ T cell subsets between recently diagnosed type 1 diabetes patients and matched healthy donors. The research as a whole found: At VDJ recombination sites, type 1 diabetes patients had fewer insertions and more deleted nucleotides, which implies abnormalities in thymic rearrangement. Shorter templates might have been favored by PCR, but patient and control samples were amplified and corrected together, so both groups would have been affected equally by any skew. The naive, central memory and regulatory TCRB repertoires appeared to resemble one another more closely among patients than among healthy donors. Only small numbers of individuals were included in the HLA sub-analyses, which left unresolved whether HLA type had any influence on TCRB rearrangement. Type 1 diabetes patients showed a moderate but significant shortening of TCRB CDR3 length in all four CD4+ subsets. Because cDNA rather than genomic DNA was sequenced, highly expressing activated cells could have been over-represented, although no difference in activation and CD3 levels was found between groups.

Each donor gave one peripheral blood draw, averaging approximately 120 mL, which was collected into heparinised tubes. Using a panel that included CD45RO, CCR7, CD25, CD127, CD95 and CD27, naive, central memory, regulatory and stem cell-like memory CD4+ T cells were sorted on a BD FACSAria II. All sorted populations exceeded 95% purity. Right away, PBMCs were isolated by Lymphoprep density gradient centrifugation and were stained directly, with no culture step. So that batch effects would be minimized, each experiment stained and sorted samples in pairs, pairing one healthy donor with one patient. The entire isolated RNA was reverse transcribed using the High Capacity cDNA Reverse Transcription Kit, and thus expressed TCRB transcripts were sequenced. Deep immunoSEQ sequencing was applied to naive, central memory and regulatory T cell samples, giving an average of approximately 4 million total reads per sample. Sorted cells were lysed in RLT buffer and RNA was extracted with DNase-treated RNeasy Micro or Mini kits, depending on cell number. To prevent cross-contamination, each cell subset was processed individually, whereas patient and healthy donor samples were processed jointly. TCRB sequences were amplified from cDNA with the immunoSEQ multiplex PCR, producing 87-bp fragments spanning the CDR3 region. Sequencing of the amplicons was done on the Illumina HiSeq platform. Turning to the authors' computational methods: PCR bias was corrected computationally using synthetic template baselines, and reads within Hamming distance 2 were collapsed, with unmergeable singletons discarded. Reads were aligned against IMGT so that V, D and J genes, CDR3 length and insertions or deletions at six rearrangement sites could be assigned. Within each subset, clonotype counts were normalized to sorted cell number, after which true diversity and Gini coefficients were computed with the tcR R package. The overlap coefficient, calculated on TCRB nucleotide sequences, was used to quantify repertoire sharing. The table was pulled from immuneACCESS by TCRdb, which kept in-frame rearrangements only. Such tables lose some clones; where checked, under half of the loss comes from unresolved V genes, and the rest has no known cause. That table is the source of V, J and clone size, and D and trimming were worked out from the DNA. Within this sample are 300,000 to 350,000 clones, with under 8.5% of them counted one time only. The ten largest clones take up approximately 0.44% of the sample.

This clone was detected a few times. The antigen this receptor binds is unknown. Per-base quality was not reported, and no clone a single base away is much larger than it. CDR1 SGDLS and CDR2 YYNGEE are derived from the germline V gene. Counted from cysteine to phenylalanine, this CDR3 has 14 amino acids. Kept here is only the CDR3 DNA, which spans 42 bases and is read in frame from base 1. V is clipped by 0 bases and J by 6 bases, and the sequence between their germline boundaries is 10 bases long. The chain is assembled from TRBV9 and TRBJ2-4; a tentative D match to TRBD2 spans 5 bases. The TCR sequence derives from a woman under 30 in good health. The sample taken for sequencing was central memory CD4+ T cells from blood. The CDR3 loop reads CASSVGGKGNIQYF. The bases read TGTGCCAGCAGCGTAGGAGGGAAGGGAAACATTCAGTACTTC.